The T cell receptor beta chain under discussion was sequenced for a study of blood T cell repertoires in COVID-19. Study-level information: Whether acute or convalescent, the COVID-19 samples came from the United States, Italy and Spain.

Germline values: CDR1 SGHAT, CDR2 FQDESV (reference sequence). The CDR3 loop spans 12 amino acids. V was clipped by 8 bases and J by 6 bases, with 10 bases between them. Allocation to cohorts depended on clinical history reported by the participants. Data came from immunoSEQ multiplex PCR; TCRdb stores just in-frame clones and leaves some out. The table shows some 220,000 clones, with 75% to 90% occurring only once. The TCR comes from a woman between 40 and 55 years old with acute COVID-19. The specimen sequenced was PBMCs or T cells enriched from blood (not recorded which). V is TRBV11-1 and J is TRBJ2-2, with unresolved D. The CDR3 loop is CASRPAAGELFF. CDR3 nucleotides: TGTGCCAGCCGGCCCGCGGCCGGGGAGCTGTTTTTT.